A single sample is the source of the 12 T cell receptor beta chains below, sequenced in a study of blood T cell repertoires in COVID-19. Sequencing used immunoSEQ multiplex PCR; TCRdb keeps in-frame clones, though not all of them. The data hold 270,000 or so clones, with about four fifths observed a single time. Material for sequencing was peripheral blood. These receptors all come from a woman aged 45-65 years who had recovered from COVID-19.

The CDR3 protein is CASSRDYYNEQFF. CDR3 coding DNA: TGTGCCAGCTCACGGGACTACTACAATGAGCAGTTCTTC. The chain uses TRBV18 and TRBJ2-1, with 7 bases lining up with TRBD2. The CDR3 runs to 13 residues. Germline lookup yields CDR1 KGHSH and CDR2 LQKENI. The V gene end was trimmed by 4 bases and the J gene end by 3 bases; junction bases not matched to a gene: 0. Complete variable domain (other parts from reference TRBV18 and TRBJ2-1): NAGVMQNPRHLVRRRGQEARLRCSPMKGHSHVYWYRQLPEEGLKFMVYLQKENIIDESGMPKERFSAEFPKEGPSILRIQQVVRGDSAAYFCASSRDYYNEQFFGPGTRLTVL.

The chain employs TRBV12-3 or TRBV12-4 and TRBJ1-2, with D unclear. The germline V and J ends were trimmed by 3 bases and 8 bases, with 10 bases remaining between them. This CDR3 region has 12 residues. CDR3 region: CASSFRVEGYTF. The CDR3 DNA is TGTGCCAGCAGTTTCCGGGTTGAAGGCTACACCTTC.

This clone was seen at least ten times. The CDR3 nucleotides are TGTGCCAGCAGCTTAGTTCGGGAAAGTGAAGCTTTCTTT. It is translated as CASSLVRESEAFF. This chain connects TRBV7-2 to TRBJ1-1, with no clear D. Deletions cut 1 base from V and 7 bases from J, with 10 bases between. CDR1 is SGHTA, CDR2 FQGNSA, per germline. CDR3 size: 13 residues.

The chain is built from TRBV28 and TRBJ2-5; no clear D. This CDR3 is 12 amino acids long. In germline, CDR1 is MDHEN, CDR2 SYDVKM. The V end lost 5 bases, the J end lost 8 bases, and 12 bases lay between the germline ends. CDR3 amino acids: CASSTPAATQYF. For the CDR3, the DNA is TGTGCCAGCAGTACGCCCGCGGCCACCCAGTACTTC. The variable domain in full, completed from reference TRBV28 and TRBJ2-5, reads DVKVTQSSRYLVKRTGEKVFLECVQDMDHENMFWYRQDPGLGLRLIYFSYDVKMKEKGDIPEGYSVSREKKERFSLILESASTNQTSMYLCASSTPAATQYFGPGTRLLVL.

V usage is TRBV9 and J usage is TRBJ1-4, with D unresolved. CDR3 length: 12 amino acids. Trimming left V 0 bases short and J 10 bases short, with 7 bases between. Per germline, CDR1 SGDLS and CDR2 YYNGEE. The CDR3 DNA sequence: TGTGCCAGCAGCGTAGAGGAGGGAAAACTGTTTTTT. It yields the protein CASSVEEGKLFF.

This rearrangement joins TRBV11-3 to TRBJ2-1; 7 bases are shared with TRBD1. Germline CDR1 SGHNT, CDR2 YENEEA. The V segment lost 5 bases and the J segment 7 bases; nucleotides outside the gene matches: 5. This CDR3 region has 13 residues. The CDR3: CASSRGRGNEQFF. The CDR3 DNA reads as TGTGCCAGCAGCCGGGGCAGGGGGAATGAGCAGTTCTTC. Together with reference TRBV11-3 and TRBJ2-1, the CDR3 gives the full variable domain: EAGVVQSPRYKIIEKKQPVAFWCNPISGHNTLYWYLQNLGQGPELLIRYENEEAVDDSQLPKDRFSAERLKGVDSTLKIQPAELGDSAVYLCASSRGRGNEQFFGPGTRLTVL.

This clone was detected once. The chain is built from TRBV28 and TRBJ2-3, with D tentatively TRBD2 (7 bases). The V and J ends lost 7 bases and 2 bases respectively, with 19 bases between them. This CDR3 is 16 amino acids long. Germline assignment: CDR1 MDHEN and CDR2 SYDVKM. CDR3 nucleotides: TGTGCCAGCACCCGACGAGGGGGGGCTCTCACAGATACGCAGTATTTT. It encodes CASTRRGGALTDTQYF.

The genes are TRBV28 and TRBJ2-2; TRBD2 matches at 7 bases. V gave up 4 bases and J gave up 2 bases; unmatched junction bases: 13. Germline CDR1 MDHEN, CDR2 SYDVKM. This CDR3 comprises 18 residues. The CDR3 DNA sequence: TGTGCCAGCAGTTCCCCGGGTGGCGGGAGACCAAACACCGGGGAGCTGTTTTTT. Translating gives CASSSPGGGRPNTGELFF. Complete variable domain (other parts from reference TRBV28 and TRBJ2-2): DVKVTQSSRYLVKRTGEKVFLECVQDMDHENMFWYRQDPGLGLRLIYFSYDVKMKEKGDIPEGYSVSREKKERFSLILESASTNQTSMYLCASSSPGGGRPNTGELFFGEGSRLTVL.

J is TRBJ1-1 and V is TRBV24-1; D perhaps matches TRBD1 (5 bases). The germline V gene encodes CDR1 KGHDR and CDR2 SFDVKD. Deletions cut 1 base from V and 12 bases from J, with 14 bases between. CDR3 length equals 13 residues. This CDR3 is CATSDFLGDETFF. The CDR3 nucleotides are TGTGCCACCAGTGATTTTTTAGGGGATGAGACTTTCTTT.

CDR3 nucleotide sequence: TGTGCCAGCAGCAAAGGTAAGCGTAGGGAATCGCGGGAGGGCCAGGAAGGGGCCAACGTCCTGACTTTC. Translation gives CASSKGKRRESREGQEGANVLTF. This chain uses TRBV21-1 with TRBJ2-6; the DNA was not compared with TRBD2, the D call given in the table. TRBV21-1 is tagged as a pseudogene. The CDR3 spans 23 residues.

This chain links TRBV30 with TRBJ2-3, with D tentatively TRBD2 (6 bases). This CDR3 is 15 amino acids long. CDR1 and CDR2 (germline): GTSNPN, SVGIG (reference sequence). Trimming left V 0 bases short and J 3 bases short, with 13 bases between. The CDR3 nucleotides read TGTGCCTGGAGTGTACTCTGGGGGGTTACAGATACGCAGTATTTT. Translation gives CAWSVLWGVTDTQYF.

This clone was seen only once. CDR3 loop: CASTPSGSRDIQYF. The CDR3 bases are TGTGCCAGCACGCCTAGCGGGAGTCGAGACATTCAGTACTTC. The chain uses TRBV27 and TRBJ2-4, with TRBD2 identical over 10 bases. V was pared by 7 bases and J by 8 bases, with 8 bases of the junction left unmatched. This CDR3 is built from 14 residues. Germline V CDR1 and CDR2: MNHEY, SMNVEV (reference sequence).